Described below is a single TCR beta chain sequence and its context. Its antigen is not identified. These data originate in a study of cytomegalovirus exposure and HLA in healthy donors. General observations from the study: Near-uniform donor sequencing depth was presumed by presence/absence analyses. DRB1 had the most TCR associations and HLA-C the fewest, a later analysis found, with rates varying by HLA locus.

This CDR3 spans 11 amino acids. The ends were cut back, 7 bases at V and 1 base at J, with 7 bases in the middle. Germline V gene data show CDR1 as DFQATT and CDR2 as SNEGSKA (reference sequence). Primers: 60 Vbeta forward and 13 Jbeta reverse. Data came from immunoSEQ multiplex PCR; TCRdb stores just in-frame clones and leaves some out. This sample has some 150,000 clones, with 80% to 90% found just once. The sample was PBMCs. This TCR was recovered from a woman in her 30s in good health and CMV-seropositive. This chain connects TRBV20-1 to TRBJ1-2; D ambiguous. As DNA, the CDR3 is TGCAGTGGGGAGAGTAACTATGGCTACACCTTC. Amino acid sequence: CSGESNYGYTF.